The 29 T cell receptor beta chains below were found in one sample sequenced in a study of blood T cells in healthy people across ages. It was with a sample-barcoded 5' primer and a J-beta primer mix that a second PCR of about 6 to 11 cycles was run. TCRdb passed the 5' RACE reads through MiXCR, listing each CDR3 protein once. The table shows about 670,000 distinct CDR3 sequences, with 40% to 50% occurring only once. The sequenced sample consisted of blood. These receptors were taken from an older man in good health.

This rearrangement joins TRBV4-2 to TRBJ1-3, with D perhaps matching TRBD1 (5 bases). The V gene's germline CDR1 is LGHNA and CDR2 YNFKEQ. Trimming took off 6 bases at V and 0 bases at J, with 18 bases between the two ends. CDR3 length: 17 amino acids. The DNA for the CDR3 is TGTGCCAGCAGGGAACTCGGGGACGGTGGCTCTGGAAACACCATATATTTT. Residues: CASRELGDGGSGNTIYF.

In its sample, this clonotype was seen many times. The rearrangement uses TRBV29-1 and TRBJ2-1, with 9 bases that match TRBD2. Germline trimming cut 5 bases from V and 2 bases from J; bases unmatched to any gene: 4. Germline V gives CDR1 SQVTM, CDR2 ANQGSEA. This CDR3 spans 14 amino acids. The CDR3 DNA reads TGCAGCGTTTTTCCTAGCGGGGCCTACAATGAGCAGTTCTTC. Protein product: CSVFPSGAYNEQFF.

This clonotype was seen a handful of times. The chain uses TRBV12-3 or TRBV12-4 and TRBJ2-4; maybe TRBD1 (6 bases). The V end was cut by 5 bases, the J end by 0 bases, with 17 bases between. The CDR3 has 17 residues. CDR3 amino acids: CASSPSPGQLAKNIQYF. The CDR3 DNA is TGTGCCAGCAGTCCATCACCGGGACAACTAGCCAAAAACATTCAGTACTTC.

The chain uses TRBV3-1 and TRBJ2-2, with D perhaps given as TRBD1 or TRBD2 (6 bases each). V gave up 4 bases and J gave up 0 bases, with 12 bases separating them. The germline V gene has CDR1 LGHDT and CDR2 YNNKEL (reference sequence). This CDR3 is built from 16 residues. The CDR3 coding sequence is TGTGCCAGCAGCCTCAGGGGACTTCCGAACACCGGGGAGCTGTTTTTT. Translation gives CASSLRGLPNTGELFF.

J is TRBJ2-5 and V is TRBV5-1; D is uncertain. CDR1 and CDR2 from the germline V gene are SGHRS and YFSETQ. The V end was cut by 5 bases, the J end by 1 base, with 9 bases between. The CDR3 contains 13 residues. The chain's CDR3 is CASRAPLQETQYF. The CDR3 nucleotides are TGCGCCAGCAGGGCACCCCTCCAAGAGACCCAGTACTTC.

CDR3 in DNA: TGTGCCACCAGTGATTGGACGTCCGGGAACACAGATACGCAGTATTTT. It specifies CATSDWTSGNTDTQYF. V usage is TRBV24-1 and J usage is TRBJ2-3; tentative D call: TRBD2 (5 bases). The germline V gene has CDR1 KGHDR and CDR2 SFDVKD. The CDR3 runs 16 residues. V was pared by 2 bases and J by 2 bases, with 13 bases between.

This clonotype was detected only a few times. The CDR3 DNA reads TGTGCCAGCAGTTCCGCGGGCACTAGGAACTATGGCTACACCTTC. Protein product: CASSSAGTRNYGYTF. The chain recombines TRBV7-9 with TRBJ1-2, with D hard to call. In germline, CDR1 is SEHNR, CDR2 FQNEAQ (reference sequence). The germline V and J ends were trimmed by 6 bases and 2 bases, with 16 bases remaining between them. CDR3 size: 15 residues.

The V gene is TRBV2, the J gene TRBJ2-5; D might be TRBD1 (5 bases). Trimming stripped 9 bases from V and 4 bases from J, with 12 bases between. There are 12 residues in the CDR3. CDR1 is SNHLY and CDR2 is FYNNEI in the germline V gene. In nucleotides, the CDR3 is TGTGCCAGTTCCAGGGCTGGAGAGACCCAGTACTTC. Translating gives CASSRAGETQYF.

The chain recombines TRBV30 with TRBJ2-7; TRBD2 matches 7 bases. With 8 bases clipped from V and 7 bases from J, the junction kept 14 bases outside the gene matches. Per the germline V gene, CDR1 is GTSNPN and CDR2 is SVGIG (reference sequence). This CDR3 is built from 13 residues. The CDR3, as DNA: TGTGCCGGGGGAAGTAGCGGGTATGTGGAGCAGTACTTC. This sequence encodes CAGGSSGYVEQYF.

The chain employs TRBV12-5 and TRBJ2-2; D is unclear. The CDR3 runs 12 residues. Germline V CDR1 and CDR2: LGHNT, FRNRAP. Trimming shortened V by 7 bases and J by 6 bases, and 9 bases separated the two germline ends. CDR3 sequence: CASAPPAGELFF. The CDR3, as DNA: TGTGCTAGTGCCCCACCGGCCGGGGAGCTGTTTTTT.

This chain joins TRBV21-1 and TRBJ2-3; no check of the table's D call, TRBD1, against the DNA was made. TRBV21-1 is a recognized pseudogene. The CDR3 extends over 19 amino acids. CDR3 DNA sequence: TGTGCCAGCAGCGAACCGGGACTTCAACCCGGTTCTTACACAGATACGCAGTATTTT. Protein: CASSEPGLQPGSYTDTQYF.

On this clonotype: A much larger clone lies a single base off, so this may be a read error. The chain links TRBV20-1 to TRBJ2-4; tentatively, D is TRBD2 (6 bases). The CDR3 sequence is 14 residues long. V lost 5 bases and J lost 13, with 24 bases in between. The V gene's germline CDR1 is DFQATT and CDR2 SNEGSKA (reference sequence). DNA for the CDR3: TGCAGTGCTGGAGGGACTGGGGTTTTGAACGGGCAGTACTTC. It encodes CSAGGTGVLNGQYF.

This clonotype was picked up a small number of times. A much larger clone is a single base away; this may be a read error. This CDR3 is CSVSGGLARDDEQFF. The DNA for the CDR3 is TGCAGCGTCTCGGGTGGGCTAGCGAGAGACGATGAGCAGTTCTTC. This chain joins TRBV29-1 and TRBJ2-1; D possibly corresponds to TRBD2 (6 bases). Trimming took 6 bases from V and 8 from J, leaving 23 bases between them. The germline CDR1 and CDR2 sequences are SQVTM and ANQGSEA. The CDR3 covers 15 residues.

V and J are TRBV5-1 and TRBJ2-5, with D perhaps being TRBD1 or TRBD2 (6 bases each). V lost 0 bases and J 11 bases, leaving 20 bases between the germline ends. In germline, CDR1 is SGHRS, CDR2 YFSETQ. This CDR3 spans 15 amino acids. CDR3 DNA: TGCGCCAGCAGCTTGGATTGGGGGGCCCCCTACGGGCAGTACTTC. It yields the protein CASSLDWGAPYGQYF.

The chain carries TRBV5-1 and TRBJ2-7; tentatively, D is TRBD2 (5 bases). The better agreement between TRBJ2-5 and the DNA end casts doubt on the J call. The CDR3 loop spans 14 amino acids. Germline V gene data show CDR1 as SGHRS and CDR2 as YFSETQ. CDR3 sequence reads: CASSVAGTAETQYF. CDR3 DNA sequence: TGCGCCAGCAGCGTGGCGGGCACAGCGGAGACCCAGTACTTC.

This clonotype was seen many times. The chain uses TRBV29-1 and TRBJ2-3; D is unresolved. There are 12 residues in the CDR3. The V end was cut by 3 bases, the J end by 0 bases, with 4 bases between. Germline V gives CDR1 SQVTM, CDR2 ANQGSEA. Written as DNA, the CDR3 is TGCAGCGTTGACCAGAGCACAGATACGCAGTATTTT. Its protein product is CSVDQSTDTQYF.

This clonotype occurred a few times. The rearrangement links TRBV20-1 to TRBJ2-5; 10 bases align to TRBD1. Germline V gene lookup returns CDR1 DFQATT and CDR2 SNEGSKA (reference sequence). The junction had 10 bases not matched to a gene; V was cut back by 0 bases and J by 3 bases. The CDR3 sequence is 17 residues long. This chain's CDR3 is CSARDLGQGLGEETQYF. CDR3 DNA: TGCAGTGCTAGAGATTTGGGACAGGGGCTGGGGGAAGAGACCCAGTACTTC.

This clonotype has a count of ten or more. The chain has TRBV27 and TRBJ2-7, with D uncertain. CDR3 length: 12 amino acids. Deletions cut 3 bases from V and 1 base from J, with 4 bases between. CDR1 and CDR2 (germline): MNHEY, SMNVEV (reference sequence). This CDR3 reads CASSFLSYEQYF. For the CDR3, the DNA is TGTGCCAGCAGTTTCCTATCCTACGAGCAGTACTTC.

The chain recombines TRBV25-1 with TRBJ2-4, with TRBD1 matching over 9 bases. The germline gives CDR1 MGHDK, CDR2 SYGVNS. The trim removed 3 bases at V and 0 bases at J, leaving 6 bases unmatched. CDR3 length: 17 amino acids. The CDR3 bases are TGTGCCAGCAGTGAGGAAGACAGGGGGTTAGCCAAAAACATTCAGTACTTC. It is translated as CASSEEDRGLAKNIQYF.

Concerning this clonotype itself: One end of the junction is discordant with germline, which a read error may explain. The chain's CDR3 is CASIQQNIEAFF. Written as DNA, the CDR3 is TGTGCCAGTATTCAACAGAACATTGAAGCTTTCTTT. This sequence joins TRBV6-6 and TRBJ1-1; D is ambiguous. Germline values: CDR1 MNHNY, CDR2 SVGAGI (reference sequence). CDR3 length: 12 amino acids.

Details on this clonotype: A much larger clone is a single base away; this may be a read error. The chain links TRBV2 to TRBJ1-6, with a weak D call TRBD1 (6 bases). From germline, CDR1 is SNHLY and CDR2 FYNNEI. The CDR3 sequence is 14 residues long. Trimming removed 5 bases from V and 5 bases from J, with 10 bases in between. The CDR3 sequence is CASSTGQNNSPLHF. In nucleotides, the CDR3 is TGTGCCAGCAGTACCGGACAGAATAATTCACCCCTCCACTTT.

This clonotype was seen only a few times. The rearrangement uses TRBV6-6 and TRBJ2-6, with D possibly TRBD1 on 6 matching bases. The V gene lost 6 bases and the J gene lost 1 base, with 7 bases spanning the gap. CDR3 length: 14 amino acids. CDR1 and CDR2 from the germline V gene are MNHNY and SVGAGI (reference sequence). CDR3 region: CASRGGSGANVLTF. CDR3 nucleotide sequence: TGTGCCAGCAGAGGGGGTTCTGGGGCCAACGTCCTGACTTTC.

This clonotype showed up many times. The CDR3 reads CASSLRTVSYNEQFF. CDR3 in DNA: TGTGCCAGCAGCCTTCGGACAGTGTCCTACAATGAGCAGTTCTTC. The chain is built from TRBV4-2 and TRBJ2-1; possible D gene TRBD1, 6 bases. Between the trimmed V and J ends, which lost 4 bases and 1 base, there was a span of 11 bases. CDR1 and CDR2 (germline): LGHNA, YNFKEQ. The CDR3 runs 15 residues.

This chain connects TRBV6-1 to TRBJ2-1; D call uncertain. This CDR3 spans 12 amino acids. Trimming cost V 10 bases and J 6 bases, with 13 bases left between them. Germline V gene data show CDR1 as MNHNS and CDR2 as SASEGT. This chain's CDR3 is CATARASNEQFF. Written as DNA, the CDR3 is TGTGCCACGGCCCGGGCCAGCAATGAGCAGTTCTTC.

J is TRBJ2-2 and V is TRBV6-2 or TRBV6-3; 8 positions agree with TRBD1. The CDR3 loop spans 19 amino acids. Germline V CDR1 and CDR2: MNHEY, SVGEGT. The V and J ends lost 0 bases and 6 bases, in that order; junction bases with no gene match: 15. CDR3: CASSYSMVRTGMTAGELFF. The CDR3 DNA follows: TGTGCCAGCAGTTACTCGATGGTTAGGACAGGGATGACCGCCGGGGAGCTGTTTTTT.

The chain combines TRBV6-2 or TRBV6-3 with TRBJ2-7; no clear D gene. This CDR3 contains 12 residues. The V end lost 2 bases, the J end lost 3 bases, and 5 bases lay between the germline ends. Germline CDR1 is MNHEY and CDR2 is SVGEGT. For the CDR3, the DNA is TGTGCCAGCAGTTACAATTTCTACGAGCAGTACTTC. Its translation: CASSYNFYEQYF.

The V and J genes are TRBV5-1 and TRBJ2-1; D is perhaps TRBD2 (5 bases). V was clipped by 0 bases and J by 2 bases, with 9 bases between them. Germline V gene lookup returns CDR1 SGHRS and CDR2 YFSETQ. This CDR3 contains 15 residues. The CDR3 DNA reads as TGCGCCAGCAGCTTGGTTAGCGATCCCTACAATGAGCAGTTCTTC. Amino acid sequence: CASSLVSDPYNEQFF.

The chain employs TRBV21-1 and TRBJ2-7; the D segment call TRBD1 is taken from the table without a DNA check. TRBV21-1 is listed as a pseudogene. The CDR3 runs to 16 residues. The CDR3 loop is CASSKVPGTGECEQYF. The CDR3 DNA is TGTGCCAGCAGCAAGGTCCCCGGGACAGGGGAGTGCGAGCAGTACTTC.

This clonotype is a singleton in its sample. Mismatch with germline at one junction end may stem from a read error. The rearrangement links TRBV27 to TRBJ1-2, with 7 nucleotides matching TRBD1. CDR1 and CDR2 (germline): MNHEY, SMNVEV (reference sequence). There are 15 residues in the CDR3. Here the CDR3 reads CASSSQTGTHYSYTF. The CDR3 DNA follows: TGTGCCAGCAGTTCTCAGACAGGGACGCACTATAGCTACACCTTC.